This T cell receptor (beta chain) was documented in a study of CD8+CD57+ T cells in acquired aplastic anemia. Findings and limits, study-wide: Both patients and controls carried the same twenty-nine CD8+ CDR3 sequences.

Sequenced patients had shown CD8+CD57+ cell expansion by flow cytometry. Note on this clonotype: What it recognizes is unknown.

Germline loops: CDR1 SGHRS, CDR2 YFSETQ. The CDR3 covers 19 residues. V lost 4 bases and J lost 2; bases outside the gene matches: 13. For CDR3 and TCR beta VDJ profiling, genomic DNA was the template used. TCRdb independently ran MiXCR on the reads; one entry per CDR3 protein. This table holds about 200,000 distinct CDR3 sequences, around 50% found once. Material: sorted CD4+, CD8+, or CD8+CD57+ T cells (not recorded which) from PBMCs. The receptor was derived from a human donor with aplastic anemia. The chain is built from TRBV5-1 and TRBJ2-7; TRBD2 aligns across 15 bases. The CDR3, as DNA: TGCGCCAGCAGCACTACCATCGGACTAGCGGGGGGGTTCCCCTACGAGCAGTACTTC. Protein sequence: CASSTTIGLAGGFPYEQYF.